The 5 T cell receptor beta chains presented below share a single source sample, sequenced in a study of T cells in women clearing cervical HPV infection. Clones were sequenced by immunoSEQ multiplex PCR, and TCRdb holds only the in-frame ones, with some missing. This sample contains 18,000 or so clones. Specimen: blood buffy coat. Receptors originate from a woman between 18 and 69 years old with a cervical HPV16 infection that either progressed to CIN3+ or cleared (not recorded which).

Points on this clone: Sequencing ends 3 residues short of the CDR3 end; the germline J gene provides the rest. V and J are TRBV20-1 and TRBJ2-7, with D maybe TRBD2 (6 bases). The V gene lost 0 bases and the J gene lost 4 bases, with 13 bases spanning the gap. This CDR3 region has 14 residues. Per germline, CDR1 DFQATT and CDR2 SNEGSKA (reference sequence). The CDR3 DNA, read in part, is TGCAGTGCTAGAGATGGGGGACTTACGTACGAG. Translating it yields CSARDGGLTYE. In full, the CDR3 reads CSARDGGLTYEQYF.

As to this clone: With the read ending 3 residues before the CDR3 end, the germline J gene is used to fill in that end. The rearrangement joins TRBV30 to TRBJ2-7, with a possible D match to TRBD2 (6 bases). Trimming left V 6 bases short and J 0 bases short, with 12 bases between. CDR1 is GTSNPN, CDR2 SVGIG, per germline (reference sequence). The CDR3 is 13 amino acids. The CDR3 loop is CACGGVSSYEQYF. CDR3 bases read: TGTGCCTGCGGCGGGGTATCCTCCTACGAG.

Incomplete CDR3 DNA: TGTGCCAGCAGTGAGCTAGGGGTTCAGCCC. Residues: CASSELGVQP. The full CDR3 protein reads CASSELGVQPQHF. This chain uses TRBV2 with TRBJ1-5; weak D call: TRBD1 (5 bases). Read coverage stops 3 residues before the CDR3 terminus; the germline J gene supplies the remainder. V was trimmed by 3 bases and J by 6 bases, leaving 9 bases between them. The V gene's germline CDR1 is SNHLY and CDR2 FYNNEI. CDR3 length equals 13 residues.

The sequenced part of the CDR3 DNA is TGTGCCAGCAGCGCCAGTCCCATTACCACAGATACG. This sequence encodes CASSASPITTDT. The CDR3 as a whole reads CASSASPITTDTQYF. The chain employs TRBV5-5 and TRBJ2-3; D gene unclear. Coverage ceases 3 residues before the CDR3 finishes, and the germline J gene fills in the end. Germline V gene data show CDR1 as SGHKS and CDR2 as YYEKEE (reference sequence). Trimming pared 4 bases from V and 2 bases from J, leaving 14 bases between. The CDR3 loop spans 15 amino acids.

As to this clone: The sequenced fragment ends 3 residues before the CDR3 boundary, so the rest is inferred from the germline J gene. The J gene is TRBJ1-3, the V gene TRBV27; 9 nucleotides agree with TRBD1. The trim removed 6 bases at V and 0 bases at J, leaving 3 bases unmatched. The CDR3 is 15 residues long. Germline CDR1 and CDR2: MNHEY and SMNVEV (reference sequence). Incomplete CDR3 DNA: TGTGCCAGCAGGACGACAGGGGGCTCTGGAAACACC. Protein sequence: CASRTTGGSGNT. The CDR3 in full is CASRTTGGSGNTIYF.